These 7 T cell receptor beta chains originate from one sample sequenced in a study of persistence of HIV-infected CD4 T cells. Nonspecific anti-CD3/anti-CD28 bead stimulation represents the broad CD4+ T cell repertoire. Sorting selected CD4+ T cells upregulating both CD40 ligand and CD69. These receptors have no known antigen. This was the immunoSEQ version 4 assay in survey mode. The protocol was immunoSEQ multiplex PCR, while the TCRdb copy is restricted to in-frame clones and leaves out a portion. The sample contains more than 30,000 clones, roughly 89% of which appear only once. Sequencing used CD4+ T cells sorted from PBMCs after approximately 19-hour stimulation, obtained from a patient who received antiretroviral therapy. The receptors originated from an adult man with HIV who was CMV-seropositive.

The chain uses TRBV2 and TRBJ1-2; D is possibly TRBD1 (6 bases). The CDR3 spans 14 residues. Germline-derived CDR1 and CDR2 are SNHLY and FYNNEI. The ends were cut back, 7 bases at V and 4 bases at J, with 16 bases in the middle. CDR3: CASKGTGQSYGYTF. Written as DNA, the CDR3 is TGTGCCAGCAAGGGGACCGGACAGAGCTATGGCTACACCTTC.

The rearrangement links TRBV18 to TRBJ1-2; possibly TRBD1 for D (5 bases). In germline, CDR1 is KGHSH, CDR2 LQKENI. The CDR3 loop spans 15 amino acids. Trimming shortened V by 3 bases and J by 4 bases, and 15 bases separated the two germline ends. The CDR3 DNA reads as TGTGCCAGCTCACCGGCGGGGGACGGGGGCTATGGCTACACCTTC. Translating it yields CASSPAGDGGYGYTF.

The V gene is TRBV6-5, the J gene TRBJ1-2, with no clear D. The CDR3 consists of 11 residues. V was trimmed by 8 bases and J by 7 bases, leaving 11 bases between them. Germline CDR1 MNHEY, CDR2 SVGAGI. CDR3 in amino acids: CASGREGGYTF. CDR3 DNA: TGTGCCAGCGGACGGGAGGGTGGCTACACCTTC.

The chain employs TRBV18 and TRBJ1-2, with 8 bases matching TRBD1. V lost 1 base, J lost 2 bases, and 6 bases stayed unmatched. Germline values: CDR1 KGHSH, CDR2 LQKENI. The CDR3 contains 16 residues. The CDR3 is CASSPQRTGWNYGYTF. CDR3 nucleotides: TGTGCCAGCTCACCACAAAGGACAGGGTGGAACTATGGCTACACCTTC.

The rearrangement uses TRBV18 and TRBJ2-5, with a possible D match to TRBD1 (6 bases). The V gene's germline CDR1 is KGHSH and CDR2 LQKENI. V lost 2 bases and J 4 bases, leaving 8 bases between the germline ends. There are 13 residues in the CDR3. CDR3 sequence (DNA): TGTGCCAGCTCACCAGGACAGCTAGAGACCCAGTACTTC. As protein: CASSPGQLETQYF.

CDR3 DNA: TGTGCCAGCAGCCTGTATTGGGGGCAGAACACTGAAGCTTTCTTT. This codes for CASSLYWGQNTEAFF. The gene calls are TRBV7-3 and TRBJ1-1; a possible D gene is TRBD1 (6 bases). The CDR3 runs to 15 residues. CDR1 is SGHTA and CDR2 is FQGTGA in the germline V gene. V lost 5 bases to trimming and J lost 1 base, with 14 bases between them.

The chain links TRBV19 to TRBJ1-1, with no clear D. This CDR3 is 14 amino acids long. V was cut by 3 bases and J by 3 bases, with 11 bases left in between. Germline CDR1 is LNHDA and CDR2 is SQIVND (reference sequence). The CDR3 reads CASSIPGSDTEAFF. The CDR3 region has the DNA TGTGCCAGTAGTATCCCCGGATCAGACACTGAAGCTTTCTTT.